These 29 T cell receptor beta chains were sequenced from one sample in a study of regulatory T cells in long-lasting Graves disease. Sequencing libraries for TCR beta were prepared with iRepertoire HTBI primers and Arm-PCR of CDR3 regions. TCRdb re-derived calls from the multiplex PCR reads in MiXCR, one entry per CDR3 protein. The sample consists of around 400,000 distinct CDR3 sequences, roughly 23% of them appearing once. Indicated time point: persistent/refractory GD, antithyroid drugs over 5 years with positive TRAb. With RNA extracted from PBMCs as input, the TCR library was made. Source: peripheral blood mononuclear cells (PBMCs), taken when the disease was refractory, from a patient treated with antithyroid drugs. These receptors all stem from a female donor with Graves disease.

There are a few counts of this clonotype. V usage is TRBV20-1 and J usage is TRBJ2-7; D perhaps matches TRBD2 (5 bases). Trimming took 3 bases from V and 0 from J, leaving 15 bases between them. The CDR3 spans 15 residues. Per germline, CDR1 DFQATT and CDR2 SNEGSKA (reference sequence). CDR3 amino acids: CSASSGGSPSYEQYF. CDR3 nucleotides: TGCAGTGCTAGCAGCGGCGGGTCCCCCTCCTACGAGCAGTACTTC.

In its sample, this clonotype was seen many times. The gene calls are TRBV2 and TRBJ1-3; 8 bases agree with TRBD1. Per the germline V gene, CDR1 is SNHLY and CDR2 is FYNNEI. V lost 3 bases to trimming and J lost 1 base; unmatched junction nucleotides: 5. The CDR3 has 16 residues. Here the CDR3 reads CASSDDRGASGNTIYF. CDR3 coding DNA: TGTGCCAGCAGTGACGACAGGGGAGCGTCTGGAAACACCATATATTTT.

The rearrangement links TRBV19 to TRBJ2-6; D possibly uses TRBD1 or TRBD2 (5 bases each). V was trimmed by 9 bases and J by 0 bases, leaving 15 bases between them. CDR1 and CDR2 from the germline V gene are LNHDA and SQIVND (reference sequence). This CDR3 is 16 amino acids long. The CDR3 spells CASHKMGVSGANVLTF. DNA of the CDR3: TGTGCCAGCCACAAGATGGGGGTCTCTGGGGCCAACGTCCTGACTTTC.

The CDR3 DNA reads as TGTGCCAGCAGTGCTAGGGGGCTTTACACAGATACGCAGTATTTT. Protein product: CASSARGLYTDTQYF. This sequence joins TRBV2 and TRBJ2-3; TRBD1 aligns across 7 bases. Germline-derived CDR1 and CDR2 are SNHLY and FYNNEI. Trimming cost V 4 bases and J 2 bases; bases outside gene matches: 6. This CDR3 region has 15 residues.

The chain carries TRBV6-6 and TRBJ2-5; 8 nucleotides agree with TRBD2. The better agreement between TRBJ2-1 and the DNA end casts doubt on the J call. The germline V gene encodes CDR1 MNHNY and CDR2 SVGAGI (reference sequence). The CDR3 is 14 residues long. CDR3 protein: CASSYSILAESQFF. The CDR3 nucleotides are TGTGCCAGCAGTTACTCGATACTAGCGGAGTCGCAGTTCTTC.

The chain links TRBV3-1 to TRBJ2-7; 11 bases line up with TRBD2. Germline CDR1 reads LGHDT; CDR2 reads YNNKEL (reference sequence). The CDR3 is 17 residues long. The junction had 7 bases not matched to a gene; V was cut back by 0 bases and J by 3 bases. CDR3 sequence (DNA): TGTGCCAGCAGCCAAGATTTAGCTACTAGCGGGAGCTACGAGCAGTACTTC. Amino acid sequence: CASSQDLATSGSYEQYF.

This clonotype came up many times. CDR3 in DNA: TGTGCCAGCACCCTTAGGGACAGGGCCCGCGAGCAGTACTTC. This codes for CASTLRDRAREQYF. V and J are TRBV28 and TRBJ2-7; 9 bases line up with TRBD1. This CDR3 contains 14 residues. V dropped 7 bases and J dropped 6; count of bases not matched to a gene: 10. Germline loops: CDR1 MDHEN, CDR2 SYDVKM.

A few counts support this clonotype. The V call is TRBV3-1, the J call TRBJ2-5; 7 bases match TRBD1. This CDR3 has 14 amino acids. CDR1 and CDR2 (germline): LGHDT, YNNKEL (reference sequence). V lost 7 bases to trimming and J lost 4 bases; unmatched junction nucleotides: 9. In DNA form, the CDR3 reads TGTGCCAGCACTACAGGGGCCGTCCGAGAGACCCAGTACTTC. Its protein product is CASTTGAVRETQYF.

This rearrangement joins TRBV30 to TRBJ1-5; D gene unclear. The length of the CDR3 is 13 residues. Germline V lookup: CDR1 GTSNPN, CDR2 SVGIG (reference sequence). V dropped 1 base and J dropped 4 bases, with 8 bases sitting between them. DNA of the CDR3: TGTGCCTGGAGTGGCAGCGAGAATCAGCCCCAGCATTTT. Protein: CAWSGSENQPQHF.

The gene calls are TRBV4-1 and TRBJ2-5, with D perhaps matching TRBD1 (5 bases). CDR1 MGHRA and CDR2 YSYEKL come from the germline V gene. The CDR3 loop spans 14 amino acids. The germline V and J ends were trimmed by 5 bases and 3 bases, with 13 bases remaining between them. The DNA for the CDR3 is TGCGCCAGCAGCAGTGACAGATTTGAAGAGACCCAGTACTTC. This translates into CASSSDRFEETQYF.

This rearrangement joins TRBV18 to TRBJ2-7; tentatively, D is TRBD1 (5 bases). V lost 3 bases and J lost 2, with 17 bases in between. The CDR3 spans 16 residues. Per germline, CDR1 KGHSH and CDR2 LQKENI. The CDR3 DNA reads TGTGCCAGCTCACCTGTCGGTACAGGACGCACCTACGAGCAGTACTTC. Translation: CASSPVGTGRTYEQYF.

This clonotype was seen a handful of times. V and J are TRBV29-1 and TRBJ2-7, with 12 bases aligning to TRBD2. The CDR3 length is 13 residues. Germline V gene lookup returns CDR1 SQVTM and CDR2 ANQGSEA. Unmatched junction bases numbered 4, after V lost 7 bases and J lost 3 bases. The CDR3 DNA sequence: TGCAGCGCGGGACTAGCGGGCAACTACGAGCAGTACTTC. Its translation is CSAGLAGNYEQYF.

This clonotype was detected many times. The chain employs TRBV6-1 and TRBJ2-5, with D tentatively TRBD2 (5 bases). Trimming cost V 7 bases and J 7 bases, with 22 bases left between them. CDR1 and CDR2 (germline): MNHNS, SASEGT. The CDR3 extends over 15 amino acids. This chain's CDR3 is CASTDSPGTRGTQYF. The CDR3 DNA reads as TGTGCCAGCACCGATTCCCCGGGAACCCGTGGGACCCAGTACTTC.

This clonotype occurred many times. The chain is built from TRBV20-1 and TRBJ2-7, with a tentative D call TRBD2 (6 bases). CDR1 is DFQATT and CDR2 is SNEGSKA in the germline V gene (reference sequence). The CDR3 covers 13 residues. V was pared by 8 bases and J by 0 bases, with 14 bases between. The CDR3 bases are TGCAGTCCTCGGGCGGGGAGCTCCTACGAGCAGTACTTC. Its translation is CSPRAGSSYEQYF.

This clonotype was detected only a few times. J is TRBJ2-2 and V is TRBV7-2, with 12 bases that match TRBD2. Looked up from germline, CDR1 is SGHTA and CDR2 is FQGNSA. There are 17 residues in the CDR3. The junction had 9 bases not matched to a gene; V was cut back by 5 bases and J by 5 bases. In DNA, the CDR3 is TGTGCCAGCAGCCTAAGACTAGCGGGAGTACTAACCGGGGAGCTGTTTTTT. It is translated as CASSLRLAGVLTGELFF.

This clonotype was observed many times. V gene TRBV6-5 combines with J gene TRBJ1-4; tentatively, D is TRBD1 (5 bases). The CDR3 runs to 15 residues. Trimming cost V 4 bases and J 6 bases, with 15 bases left between them. Germline V gene lookup returns CDR1 MNHEY and CDR2 SVGAGI. CDR3 in amino acids: CASSSSKGKDEKLFF. As DNA, the CDR3 is TGTGCCAGCAGTTCCAGTAAGGGGAAAGATGAAAAACTGTTTTTT.

V and J are TRBV9 and TRBJ2-3, with 11 bases fitting TRBD2. With V trimmed by 4 bases and J by 0 bases, 7 bases remained unmatched. Germline V gives CDR1 SGDLS, CDR2 YYNGEE. The CDR3 extends over 17 amino acids. CDR3 in DNA: TGTGCCAGCAGCACGGGGGGACTAGCGGCAAGCACAGATACGCAGTATTTT. Protein sequence: CASSTGGLAASTDTQYF.

A few counts support this clonotype. A clone one base away is much larger, so this may be a read error. The rearrangement joins TRBV6-1 to TRBJ2-7, with 7 nucleotides matching TRBD1. This CDR3 comprises 12 residues. Germline V gene lookup returns CDR1 MNHNS and CDR2 SASEGT. V trimming: 8 bases; J trimming: 3 bases; junction bases outside the gene matches: 4. CDR3 sequence reads: CASCRDSYEQYF. The CDR3 nucleotides read TGTGCCAGCTGCCGGGACAGCTACGAGCAGTACTTC.

At least ten counts were recorded for this clonotype. This rearrangement joins TRBV27 to TRBJ2-7; a weak D match, TRBD2 (5 bases). The germline V gene encodes CDR1 MNHEY and CDR2 SMNVEV (reference sequence). The CDR3 is 14 residues long. V lost 3 bases to trimming and J lost 2 bases, with 11 bases between them. The CDR3 reads CASSFFGKTYEQYF. CDR3 DNA: TGTGCCAGCAGTTTTTTCGGGAAGACCTACGAGCAGTACTTC.

The chain employs TRBV20-1 and TRBJ2-7, with 10 bases matching TRBD2. Looked up from germline, CDR1 is DFQATT and CDR2 is SNEGSKA (reference sequence). J gave up 2 bases and V 2 bases, and 6 bases lay outside the gene matches. The CDR3 sequence is 15 residues long. CDR3 sequence: CSARHLAGGTYEQYF. The CDR3 DNA follows: TGCAGTGCTAGACATTTAGCGGGAGGTACCTACGAGCAGTACTTC.

This clonotype was recorded many times. DNA for the CDR3: TGTGCCAGCAGCCCGACAGGGTCGACGGCTAATGAAAAACTGTTTTTT. Protein sequence: CASSPTGSTANEKLFF. The chain employs TRBV2 and TRBJ1-4; 7 bases line up with TRBD1. CDR3 length: 16 residues. The V segment lost 6 bases and the J segment 3 bases; nucleotides outside the gene matches: 10. Germline V CDR1 and CDR2: SNHLY, FYNNEI.

This clonotype appeared many times. The chain joins TRBV12-3 or TRBV12-4 to TRBJ2-2; D gene uncertain. The CDR3 totals 13 residues. The V and J ends lost 0 bases and 4 bases respectively, with 3 bases between them. CDR3 sequence: CASSLAVTGELFF. CDR3 in DNA: TGTGCCAGCAGTTTAGCGGTCACCGGGGAGCTGTTTTTT.

This clonotype was found a few times. This sequence joins TRBV3-1 and TRBJ1-1; no definite D call. Trimming pared 4 bases from V and 7 bases from J, leaving 13 bases between. CDR1 and CDR2 (germline): LGHDT, YNNKEL (reference sequence). This CDR3 is 13 amino acids long. DNA for the CDR3: TGTGCCAGCAGCCTAGAGGCGGACGGTGAAGCTTTCTTT. Translated: CASSLEADGEAFF.

This clonotype came up a few times. The chain has TRBV6-1 and TRBJ2-3; D gene ambiguous. CDR1 MNHNS and CDR2 SASEGT come from the germline V gene. The CDR3 contains 14 residues. The V gene lost 10 bases and the J gene lost 0 bases, with 14 bases spanning the gap. CDR3 region: CATSPPHSTDTQYF. The CDR3 DNA sequence: TGTGCCACCAGCCCCCCCCATAGCACAGATACGCAGTATTTT.

The rearrangement uses TRBV19 and TRBJ2-7; D possibly corresponds to TRBD1 (6 bases). This CDR3 has 13 amino acids. The germline V gene encodes CDR1 LNHDA and CDR2 SQIVND (reference sequence). V was pared by 5 bases and J by 7 bases, with 15 bases between. The CDR3 protein is CASSGETRGEQYF. The CDR3 nucleotides read TGTGCCAGTAGTGGCGAGACGAGGGGGGAGCAGTACTTC.

The chain carries TRBV19 and TRBJ1-4; 7 bases agree with TRBD1. CDR1 LNHDA and CDR2 SQIVND come from the germline V gene (reference sequence). Unmatched junction bases numbered 4, after V lost 6 bases and J lost 3 bases. The CDR3 runs 14 residues. As DNA, the CDR3 is TGTGCCAGTAGGACAGGGAAGGCTAATGAAAAACTGTTTTTT. Its translation is CASRTGKANEKLFF.

The chain has TRBV5-1 and TRBJ2-1; D unclear. This CDR3 comprises 12 residues. Germline V CDR1 and CDR2: SGHRS, YFSETQ. V was cut by 2 bases and J by 6 bases, with 6 bases left in between. CDR3: CASSFGSNEQFF. CDR3 DNA: TGCGCCAGCAGCTTCGGTAGCAATGAGCAGTTCTTC.

This clonotype has a handful of counts. Mismatch with germline at one junction end may stem from a read error. V and J are TRBV3-1 and TRBJ1-1; D is uncertain. This CDR3 is 13 amino acids long. In germline, CDR1 is LGHDT, CDR2 YNNKEL (reference sequence). CDR3 residues: CASTQRRNTEAFF. The CDR3 nucleotides are TGTGCCAGCACCCAACGCCGGAACACTGAAGCTTTCTTT.

This clonotype was found many times. The chain has TRBV11-2 and TRBJ2-7; D tentatively fits TRBD1 or TRBD2 (7 bases each). The CDR3 consists of 15 residues. Trimming took 3 bases from V and 2 from J, leaving 14 bases between them. Germline values: CDR1 SGHAT, CDR2 FQNNGV. In DNA, the CDR3 is TGTGCCAGCAGCTTTTCCCAGGGGGGGACCTACGAGCAGTACTTC. This gives the protein CASSFSQGGTYEQYF.